These 19 T cell receptor beta chains were sequenced from one sample in a study of T cell responses to AZD1222 COVID-19 vaccine. Sequenced by immunoSEQ multiplex PCR; TCRdb stores in-frame clones only, minus some. The data show tens of thousands of clones, about 80% seen once. Sequencing used peripheral blood, obtained 28 days after the second AZD1222 dose. The origin of the receptors is an adult who received the AZD1222 COVID-19 vaccine.

CDR3 in amino acids: CASSPGGYGYTF. In DNA form, the CDR3 reads TGTGCCAGTAGTCCTGGGGGATATGGCTACACCTTC. This chain joins TRBV19 and TRBJ1-2, with D perhaps matching TRBD1 (5 bases). Trimming removed 5 bases from V and 5 bases from J, with 9 bases in between. The CDR3 contains 12 residues. The germline gives CDR1 LNHDA, CDR2 SQIVND (reference sequence).

The V gene is TRBV29-1, the J gene TRBJ2-7, with TRBD1 matching over 11 bases. The germline gives CDR1 SQVTM, CDR2 ANQGSEA. The V and J ends lost 6 bases and 6 bases, in that order; junction bases with no gene match: 7. This CDR3 comprises 13 residues. DNA of the CDR3: TGCAGCGTGGACAGGGGGCCTAGGGGCGAGCAGTACTTC. Protein product: CSVDRGPRGEQYF.

The V and J genes are TRBV5-1 and TRBJ1-6; D gene ambiguous. V was cut by 0 bases and J by 7 bases, with 14 bases left in between. This CDR3 is 16 amino acids long. Germline CDR1 and CDR2: SGHRS and YFSETQ. The chain's CDR3 is CASSLGLTAKNSPLHF. The CDR3 DNA follows: TGCGCCAGCAGCTTGGGACTTACAGCAAAAAATTCACCCCTCCACTTT.

This rearrangement joins TRBV27 to TRBJ2-5, with D possibly TRBD2 on 5 matching bases. V was pared by 5 bases and J by 1 base, with 14 bases between. Germline CDR1 MNHEY, CDR2 SMNVEV (reference sequence). The CDR3 has 15 amino acids. This CDR3 is CASSRGPGVQETQYF. In nucleotides, the CDR3 is TGTGCCAGCAGTCGAGGCCCCGGGGTCCAAGAGACCCAGTACTTC.

The V gene is TRBV9, the J gene TRBJ2-7, with a weak D call TRBD1 (5 bases). The V and J ends lost 4 bases and 0 bases respectively, with 11 bases between them. Germline V CDR1 and CDR2: SGDLS, YYNGEE. The CDR3 runs to 14 residues. The CDR3 DNA reads as TGTGCCAGCAGCATTGACAGAAGCTCCTACGAGCAGTACTTC. Translating gives CASSIDRSSYEQYF.

The chain recombines TRBV3-1 (or the pseudogene TRBV3-2) with TRBJ1-1; no definite D call. Trimming took 4 bases from V and 2 from J, leaving 11 bases between them. The CDR3 has 14 amino acids. Germline assignment: CDR1 LGHDT and CDR2 YNNKEL (reference sequence). CDR3 coding DNA: TGTGCCAGCAGCCCCGAATTGAGAAACACTGAAGCTTTCTTT. Protein sequence: CASSPELRNTEAFF.

The V call is TRBV10-3, the J call TRBJ2-1; D gene unclear. Trimming cost V 0 bases and J 2 bases, with 11 bases left between them. Germline V gene lookup returns CDR1 ENHRY and CDR2 SYGVKD. The CDR3 contains 16 residues. The CDR3 region is CAISESTGTAYNEQFF. CDR3 in DNA: TGTGCCATCAGTGAGTCGACGGGCACTGCCTACAATGAGCAGTTCTTC.

The chain has TRBV10-2 and TRBJ1-2; tentative D call: TRBD1 (5 bases). The CDR3 loop spans 12 amino acids. Trimming stripped 9 bases from V and 8 bases from J, with 16 bases between. CDR1 WSHSY and CDR2 SAAADI come from the germline V gene. This chain's CDR3 is CASTGDPYGYTF. CDR3 bases: TGCGCCAGTACGGGGGACCCCTACGGCTACACCTTC.

The V gene is TRBV7-2, the J gene TRBJ2-1; 7 nucleotides match TRBD2. V dropped 1 base and J dropped 7; count of bases not matched to a gene: 7. The CDR3 has 15 amino acids. Germline V gene lookup returns CDR1 SGHTA and CDR2 FQGNSA. The CDR3 protein is CASSLVAGVSNEQFF. The CDR3 coding sequence is TGTGCCAGCAGCTTAGTGGCGGGAGTCTCAAATGAGCAGTTCTTC.

The chain has TRBV6-5 and TRBJ1-1; D perhaps matches TRBD1 (6 bases). The V end was cut by 7 bases, the J end by 2 bases, with 14 bases between. CDR3 length: 14 residues. CDR1 MNHEY and CDR2 SVGAGI come from the germline V gene. The CDR3 is CASIRRQDNTEAFF. The DNA for the CDR3 is TGTGCCAGCATTCGACGACAGGACAACACTGAAGCTTTCTTT.

J is TRBJ1-6 and V is TRBV7-9, with D tentatively TRBD1 (5 bases). Germline lookup yields CDR1 SEHNR and CDR2 FQNEAQ (reference sequence). With 5 bases removed from V and 7 bases from J, the gap between germline ends came to 12 bases. The CDR3 totals 14 residues. CDR3 protein: CASSDGTGNSPLHF. CDR3 DNA sequence: TGTGCCAGCAGCGACGGGACGGGGAATTCACCCCTCCACTTT.

The chain is built from TRBV4-1 and TRBJ2-7; 8 nucleotides match TRBD1. CDR3 length: 15 amino acids. Losses at the gene ends were 2 bases for V and 3 bases for J; bases not matched to a gene: 6. Germline V lookup: CDR1 MGHRA, CDR2 YSYEKL. CDR3: CASSQPRTGNYEQYF. The CDR3, as DNA: TGCGCCAGCAGCCAACCACGGACAGGGAACTACGAGCAGTACTTC.

The rearrangement links TRBV7-2 to TRBJ1-1, with 10 bases aligning to TRBD1. CDR3 length equals 14 residues. Trimming cost V 4 bases and J 4 bases; bases outside gene matches: 3. Germline V gene lookup returns CDR1 SGHTA and CDR2 FQGNSA. The DNA for the CDR3 is TGTGCCAGCAGCTCCTGGACAGGGGGCACTGAAGCTTTCTTT. This gives the protein CASSSWTGGTEAFF. Full variable domain (remainder filled in from reference TRBV7-2 and TRBJ1-1): GAGVSQSPSNKVTEKGKDVELRCDPISGHTALYWYRQSLGQGLEFLIYFQGNSAPDKSGLPSDRFSAERTGGSVSTLTIQRTQQEDSAVYLCASSSWTGGTEAFFGQGTRLTVV.

This chain uses TRBV14 with TRBJ2-7; 11 bases fit TRBD1. Looked up from germline, CDR1 is SGHDN and CDR2 is FVKESK. The V and J ends lost 4 bases and 6 bases, in that order; junction bases with no gene match: 5. This CDR3 has 14 residues. The CDR3 spells CASSPRTGGFEQYF. In nucleotides, the CDR3 is TGTGCCAGCAGCCCTCGGACAGGGGGCTTCGAGCAGTACTTC.

CDR3 protein: CASTRTGTSGATYEQYF. CDR3 DNA sequence: TGTGCCAGTACTAGGACCGGGACTAGCGGGGCTACCTACGAGCAGTACTTC. This chain links TRBV19 with TRBJ2-7; 13 bases fit TRBD2. CDR1 and CDR2 from the germline V gene are LNHDA and SQIVND (reference sequence). The CDR3 runs 17 residues. V trimming: 7 bases; J trimming: 2 bases; junction bases outside the gene matches: 11.

This sequence joins TRBV5-5 and TRBJ1-3; D unresolved. The CDR3 extends over 13 amino acids. The germline V and J ends were trimmed by 4 bases and 1 base, with 6 bases remaining between them. CDR1 SGHKS and CDR2 YYEKEE come from the germline V gene (reference sequence). CDR3 sequence (DNA): TGTGCCAGCAGCGATGGGTCTGGAAACACCATATATTTT. Protein: CASSDGSGNTIYF.

The V call is TRBV2, the J call TRBJ2-3; 7 nucleotides match TRBD2. Germline-derived CDR1 and CDR2 are SNHLY and FYNNEI. The CDR3 totals 14 residues. The V gene end was trimmed by 6 bases and the J gene end by 2 bases; junction bases not matched to a gene: 5. DNA for the CDR3: TGTGCCAGCAGGGCTAGCGGTAACACAGATACGCAGTATTTT. This codes for CASRASGNTDTQYF.

The CDR3 DNA follows: TGTGCCAGTAGTATAGGGGGACTAGCGGAAGAGACCCAGTACTTC. It translates to CASSIGGLAEETQYF. The genes are TRBV19 and TRBJ2-5; 11 nucleotides agree with TRBD2. This CDR3 comprises 15 residues. Germline-derived CDR1 and CDR2 are LNHDA and SQIVND (reference sequence). With 1 base clipped from V and 3 bases from J, the junction kept 1 base outside the gene matches.

V gene TRBV10-3 combines with J gene TRBJ2-1, with 8 bases that match TRBD1. This CDR3 comprises 15 residues. Germline V lookup: CDR1 ENHRY, CDR2 SYGVKD. The ends lost 4 bases at V and 4 bases at J; junction bases unmatched: 6. The CDR3 is CAISGGTGLYNEQFF. In DNA form, the CDR3 reads TGTGCCATCAGTGGCGGGACAGGCTTATACAATGAGCAGTTCTTC.